The sequence of this TCR beta chain was determined in a study of T cell changes during pregnancy in multiple sclerosis. Method: immunoSEQ multiplex PCR; TCRdb's copy keeps in-frame clones and lacks some. The table has 41,000 or so clones, 89% seen once. From germline, CDR1 is SGHDT and CDR2 YYEEEE. The CDR3 extends over 14 amino acids. With V trimmed by 5 bases and J by 5 bases, 8 bases remained unmatched. The TCR comes from a female donor with multiple sclerosis, enrolled in a pregnancy study. The rearrangement links TRBV5-6 to TRBJ1-1; TRBD1 matches 8 bases. Sequenced material: CD4+ T cells from peripheral blood mononuclear cells, taken in the first trimester of pregnancy. CDR3 sequence: CASSRQGRKTEAFF. CDR3 bases: TGTGCCAGCAGTAGACAGGGGCGGAAAACTGAAGCTTTCTTT.